This TCR beta chain stems from a study of cytomegalovirus exposure and HLA in healthy donors. About the research overall: In a previous analysis, more than 90 million unique TCR beta sequences were found from 170 million or so T cells.

The primer mix had 60 Vbeta and 13 Jbeta primers. Libraries were prepared by immunoSEQ multiplex PCR; TCRdb keeps only in-frame clonotypes and omits some of them. This sample has approximately 160,000 clones; around 80% occur once, and the top ten carry around 7%. This CDR3 is built from 14 residues. Losses at the gene ends were 8 bases for V and 2 bases for J; bases not matched to a gene: 9. Germline V lookup: CDR1 PRHDT, CDR2 FYEKMQ (reference sequence). Findings and limits, study-wide: Cytomegalovirus-associated TCR beta chains were listed, numbering 150 to 200. Exclusion as indistinguishable affected some V segments, including TRBV6-2 and TRBV6-3.

As concerns this clone: What it binds is unknown.

Unrecorded immune exposures were likely, despite nominal health at sampling. The specimen sequenced was PBMCs. The clonotype originates from a man aged 25 to 40 in good health and CMV-seropositive. This chain links TRBV13 with TRBJ2-7; 7 bases match TRBD1. The CDR3 reads CASGSGTAAYEQYF. The CDR3 DNA follows: TGTGCCAGCGGTTCCGGGACAGCGGCCTACGAGCAGTACTTC. The full variable domain, in which reference TRBV13 and TRBJ2-7 provide the parts outside the CDR3, is AAGVIQSPRHLIKEKRETATLKCYPIPRHDTVYWYQQGPGQDPQFLISFYEKMQSDKGSIPDRFSAQQFSDYHSELNMSSLELGDSALYFCASGSGTAAYEQYFGPGTRLTVT.